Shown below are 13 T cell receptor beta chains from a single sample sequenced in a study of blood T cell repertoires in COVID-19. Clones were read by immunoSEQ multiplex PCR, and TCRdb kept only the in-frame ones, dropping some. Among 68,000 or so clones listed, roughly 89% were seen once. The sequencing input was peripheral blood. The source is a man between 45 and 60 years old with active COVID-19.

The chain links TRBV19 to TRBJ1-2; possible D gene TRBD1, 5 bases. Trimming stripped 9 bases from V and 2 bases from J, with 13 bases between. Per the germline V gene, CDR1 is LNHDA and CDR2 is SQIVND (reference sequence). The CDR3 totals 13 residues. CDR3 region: CASAIRGNYGYTF. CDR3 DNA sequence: TGTGCCAGCGCGATACGGGGGAACTATGGCTACACCTTC.

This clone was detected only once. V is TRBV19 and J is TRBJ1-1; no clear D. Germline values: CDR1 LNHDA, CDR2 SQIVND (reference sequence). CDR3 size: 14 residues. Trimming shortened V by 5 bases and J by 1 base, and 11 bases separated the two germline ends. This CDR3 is CASSYDTPNTEAFF. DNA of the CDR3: TGTGCCAGTAGTTATGACACACCGAACACTGAAGCTTTCTTT.

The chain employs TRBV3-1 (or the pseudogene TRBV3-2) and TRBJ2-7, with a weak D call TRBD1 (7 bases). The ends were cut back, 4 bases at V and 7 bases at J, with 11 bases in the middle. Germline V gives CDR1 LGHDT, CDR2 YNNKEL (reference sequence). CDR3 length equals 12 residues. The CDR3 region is CASSRRGEEQYF. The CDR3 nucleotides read TGTGCCAGCAGCCGCAGGGGGGAAGAGCAGTACTTC.

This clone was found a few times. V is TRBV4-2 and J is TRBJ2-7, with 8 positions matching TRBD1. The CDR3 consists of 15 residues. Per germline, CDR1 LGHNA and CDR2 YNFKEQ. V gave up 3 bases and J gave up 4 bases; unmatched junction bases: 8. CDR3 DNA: TGTGCCAGCAGCCAGAGTTCAGGGGGCCGGTACGAGCAGTACTTC. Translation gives CASSQSSGGRYEQYF.

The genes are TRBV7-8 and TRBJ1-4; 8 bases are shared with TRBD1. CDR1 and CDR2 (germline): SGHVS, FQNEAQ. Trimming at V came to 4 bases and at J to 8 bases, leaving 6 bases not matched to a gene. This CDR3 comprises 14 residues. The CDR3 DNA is TGTGCCAGCAGCTCCCAGGGGGCACGAGAAAAACTGTTTTTT. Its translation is CASSSQGAREKLFF.

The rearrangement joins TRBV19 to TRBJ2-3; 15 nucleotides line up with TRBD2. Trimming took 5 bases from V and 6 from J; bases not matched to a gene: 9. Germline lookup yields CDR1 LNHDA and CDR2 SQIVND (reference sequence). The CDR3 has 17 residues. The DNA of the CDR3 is TGTGCCAGTAGTCCCCGGACTAGCGGGGGGGCGTGGGATACGCAGTATTTT. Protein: CASSPRTSGGAWDTQYF.

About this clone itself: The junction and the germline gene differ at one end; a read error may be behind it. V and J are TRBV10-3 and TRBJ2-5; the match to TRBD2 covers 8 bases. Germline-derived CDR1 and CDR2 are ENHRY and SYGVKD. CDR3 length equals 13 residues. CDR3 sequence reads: CAISGGAQKTQYF. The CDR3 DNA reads TGTGCCATCAGCGGGGGGGCCCAAAAGACCCAGTACTTC.

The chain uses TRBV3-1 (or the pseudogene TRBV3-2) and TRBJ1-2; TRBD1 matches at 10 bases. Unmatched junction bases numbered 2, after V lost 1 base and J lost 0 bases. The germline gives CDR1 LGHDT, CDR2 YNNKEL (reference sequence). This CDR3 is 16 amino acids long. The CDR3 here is CASSQGQGAPNYGYTF. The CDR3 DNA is TGTGCCAGCAGCCAAGGACAGGGGGCTCCTAACTATGGCTACACCTTC.

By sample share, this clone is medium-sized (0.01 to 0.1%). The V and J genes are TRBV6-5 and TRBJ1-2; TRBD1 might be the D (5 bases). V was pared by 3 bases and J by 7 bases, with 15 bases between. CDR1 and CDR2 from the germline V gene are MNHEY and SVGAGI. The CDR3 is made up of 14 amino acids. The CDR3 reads CASSYQGGSGGYTF. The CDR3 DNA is TGTGCCAGCAGTTATCAGGGTGGGTCGGGTGGCTACACCTTC.

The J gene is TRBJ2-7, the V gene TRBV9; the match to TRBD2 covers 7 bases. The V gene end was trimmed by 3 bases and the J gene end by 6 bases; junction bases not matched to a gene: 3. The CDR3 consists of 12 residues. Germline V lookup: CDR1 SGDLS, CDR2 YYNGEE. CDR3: CASSGLATEQYF. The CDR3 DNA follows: TGTGCCAGCAGCGGACTAGCAACCGAGCAGTACTTC.

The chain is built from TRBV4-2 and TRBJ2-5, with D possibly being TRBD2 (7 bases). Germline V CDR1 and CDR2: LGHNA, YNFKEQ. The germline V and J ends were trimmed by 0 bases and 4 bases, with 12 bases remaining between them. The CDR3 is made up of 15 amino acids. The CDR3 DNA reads TGTGCCAGCAGCCAAGAGGGGAGGGGGTCAGAGACCCAGTACTTC. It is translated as CASSQEGRGSETQYF.

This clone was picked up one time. CDR3 nucleotides: TGTGCCAGTAACCCCTTCGGGACAGAACAATATGGCTACACCTTC. It codes for CASNPFGTEQYGYTF. The gene calls are TRBV19 and TRBJ1-2; 7 nucleotides line up with TRBD1. Trimming at V came to 7 bases and at J to 5 bases, leaving 13 bases not matched to a gene. Germline loops: CDR1 LNHDA, CDR2 SQIVND (reference sequence). This CDR3 comprises 15 residues.

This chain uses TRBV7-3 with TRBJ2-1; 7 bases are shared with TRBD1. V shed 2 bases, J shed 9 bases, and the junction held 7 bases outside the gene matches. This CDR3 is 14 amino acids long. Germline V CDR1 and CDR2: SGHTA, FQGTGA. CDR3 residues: CASSLDDRDREQFF. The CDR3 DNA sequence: TGTGCCAGCAGCTTAGATGACAGGGATCGTGAGCAGTTCTTC.